One and the same sample provided the 3 T cell receptor beta chains below, sequenced in a study of blood T cells in healthy people across ages. Through a sample-barcoded 5' primer and a J-beta primer mix, a second PCR was run for 7 to 11 cycles. Via MiXCR, TCRdb re-called the 5' RACE reads, giving one row per CDR3 protein. The data contain over 550,000 distinct CDR3 sequences, under 30% of them singletons. Material: blood. These receptors all stem from an elderly woman in good health.

This clonotype was seen more than once but under ten times. The chain joins TRBV3-1 to TRBJ1-5; D not resolved. The V gene's germline CDR1 is LGHDT and CDR2 YNNKEL (reference sequence). The V and J ends lost 1 base and 5 bases respectively, with 15 bases between them. The CDR3 loop spans 16 amino acids. In nucleotides, the CDR3 is TGTGCCAGCAGCCAAGGGTGGCACAGAACCGATCAGCCCCAGCATTTT. Residues: CASSQGWHRTDQPQHF.

This chain uses TRBV25-1 with TRBJ1-6, with TRBD1 matching over 7 bases. The CDR3 sequence is 17 residues long. Germline loops: CDR1 MGHDK, CDR2 SYGVNS. J was trimmed by 0 bases and V by 1 base; bases with no gene match: 3. CDR3 region: CASSEFRQGSYNSPLHF. For the CDR3, the DNA is TGTGCCAGCAGTGAATTTAGACAGGGCTCCTATAATTCACCCCTCCACTTT.

This clonotype was picked up a small number of times. V usage is TRBV30 and J usage is TRBJ1-5; 9 bases line up with TRBD1. CDR3 length: 17 residues. V dropped 1 base and J dropped 2; count of bases not matched to a gene: 9. Germline V gene sequence: CDR1 GTSNPN, CDR2 SVGIG (reference sequence). CDR3 amino acids: CAWSAGTGMWGNQPQHF. DNA for the CDR3: TGTGCCTGGAGTGCCGGGACAGGGATGTGGGGCAATCAGCCCCAGCATTTT.